The present T cell receptor (beta chain) was sequenced within a study of T cell responses to AZD1222 COVID-19 vaccine. This CDR3 has 17 amino acids. The germline V and J ends were trimmed by 7 bases and 2 bases, with 24 bases remaining between them. CDR1 is PRHDT, CDR2 FYEKMQ, per germline (reference sequence). The data were produced by immunoSEQ multiplex PCR, yet TCRdb's version contains in-frame clones alone and is incomplete. The sample has just over 150,000 clones; 90% are singletons. This chain links TRBV13 with TRBJ2-7; either TRBD1 or TRBD2 may supply D (5 bases each). Specimen: peripheral blood, collected on day 0 of AZD1222 vaccination. This receptor was taken from an adult in good health. The CDR3 region is CASTYNQVRGGPYEQYF. The CDR3 DNA is TGTGCCAGCACCTATAACCAGGTGAGGGGCGGCCCCTACGAGCAGTACTTC.